These 7 T cell receptor beta chains share one sample of origin, sequenced in a study of healthy donors' naive CD4 and CD8 T cells. TCR libraries were built from about 500 ng of total RNA by linear amplification. TCRdb called the reads again in MiXCR, with one record for every CDR3 protein. The sample lists 180,000 or so distinct CDR3 sequences, over 60% occurring once. Material for sequencing was naive CD4+ and CD8+ T cells sorted from blood, pooled from several donors. These receptors were obtained from a pool of human donors in good health; the sample pools cells from several healthy donors.

In nucleotides, the CDR3 is TGTGCCAGCAGTTTACTTGGGGGGCTGGGGCCCCAGCATTTT. It encodes CASSLLGGLGPQHF. The gene calls are TRBV6-2 or TRBV6-3 and TRBJ1-5, with D possibly TRBD1 on 6 matching bases. The V gene lost 4 bases and the J gene lost 9 bases, with 16 bases spanning the gap. Germline loops: CDR1 MNHEY, CDR2 SVGEGT. The CDR3 contains 14 residues.

This rearrangement joins TRBV12-3 or TRBV12-4 to TRBJ2-1; 7 bases are a match to TRBD2. The trim removed 8 bases at V and 3 bases at J, leaving 7 bases unmatched. The length of the CDR3 is 14 residues. The CDR3 region is CASGIGGSYNEQFF. The CDR3 DNA sequence: TGTGCCAGCGGCATTGGCGGGAGCTACAATGAGCAGTTCTTC.

The chain recombines TRBV29-1 with TRBJ1-2; D is perhaps TRBD1 (6 bases). The CDR3 runs 12 residues. Germline V gene data show CDR1 as SQVTM and CDR2 as ANQGSEA. Trimming left V 3 bases short and J 3 bases short, with 8 bases between. The CDR3 DNA follows: TGCAGCGTTGATCAGGGGCACTATGGCTACACCTTC. This translates into CSVDQGHYGYTF.

This sequence joins TRBV19 and TRBJ1-1; D is ambiguous. The V end lost 3 bases, the J end lost 1 base, and 6 bases lay between the germline ends. Germline V gives CDR1 LNHDA, CDR2 SQIVND (reference sequence). The CDR3 is 13 amino acids. The CDR3 protein is CASSIKRNTEAFF. CDR3 nucleotide sequence: TGTGCCAGTAGTATTAAGAGGAACACTGAAGCTTTCTTT.

The chain combines TRBV29-1 with TRBJ2-5; TRBD1 is a possible D gene (6 bases). V shed 8 bases and J shed 5 bases, with 18 bases lying between them. Germline CDR1 reads SQVTM; CDR2 reads ANQGSEA. This CDR3 has 13 residues. The CDR3: CSFFGGAGETQYF. The DNA of the CDR3 is TGCAGCTTCTTTGGGGGCGCGGGTGAGACCCAGTACTTC. Full variable domain (remainder filled in from reference TRBV29-1 and TRBJ2-5): SAVISQKPSRDICQRGTSLTIQCQVDSQVTMMFWYRQQPGQSLTLIATANQGSEATYESGFVIDKFPISRPNLTFSTLTVSNMSPEDSSIYLCSFFGGAGETQYFGPGTRLLVL.

This CDR3 reads CASSKVSSKTQYF. DNA of the CDR3: TGTGCCAGCAGTAAAGTGAGCTCCAAGACCCAGTACTTC. The genes are TRBV27 and TRBJ2-5; the D is unclear. This CDR3 has 13 residues. From germline, CDR1 is MNHEY and CDR2 SMNVEV (reference sequence). Trimming took off 5 bases at V and 6 bases at J, with 13 bases between the two ends.

V gene TRBV20-1 combines with J gene TRBJ1-1; D ambiguous. Germline V CDR1 and CDR2: DFQATT, SNEGSKA (reference sequence). V was cut by 5 bases and J by 4 bases, with 8 bases left in between. CDR3 length equals 11 residues. CDR3 amino acids: CSAARSTEAFF. As DNA, the CDR3 is TGCAGTGCTGCGAGAAGCACTGAAGCTTTCTTT.